What follows describes a single T cell receptor beta chain. This clone turned up a few times. Its antigen is unknown. No per-base quality is available; no much larger clone lies one base away. Spanning cysteine to phenylalanine, the CDR3 consists of 13 amino acids. Only the CDR3 part of the read is kept: 39 bases, read in frame from the first base. V loses 4 bases, J loses 7 bases, and the germline ends lie 9 bases apart. CDR1 and CDR2 are drawn from the germline V gene: SGHRS, YFSETQ. The entry originates in a study of monozygotic twins with cystic fibrosis (dated by TCRdb to the early 2020s). About the study as a whole: Barcoded libraries were made from around 3.2 micrograms of fragmented DNA using approximately 14 PCR cycles. Data for three of the twin pairs had already been reported earlier in a different context. Twins were ranked among 1,000 or so cohort participants for weight-for-height and FEVPerc (FEV1 disease centile) on the day of blood sampling. Made up mostly of children and adolescents, the cohort included ten female and six male twin pairs ranging in age from about 2.0 to 36.4 years, with a median of around 9.1 years. The study compared TCR beta repertoires within and between 16 monozygotic twin pairs with cystic fibrosis to assess genetic influence on V and J gene usage. Here is what the overall study found, with its caveats: Simpson clonality was generally low (median approximately 0.009), suggesting a naive-dominated repertoire, with higher clonality in the most severely affected patients. In 13 of 16 pairs, V gene usage most closely resembled the co-twin's, and the same held for J usage in 8 of 16 pairs, a pattern suggesting genetic constraints. Nucleotide-identical clonotype sharing was significantly higher within monozygotic CF twin pairs than between unrelated CF individuals (P = 0.000026, Mann-Whitney). The cohort was small, and no association was found between shared CDR3 numbers and age, concordance or disease severity.

Following the manufacturer's instructions, the researchers used the immunoSEQ immune profiling system to amplify TCR beta CDR3 regions via multiplex PCR. An Illumina NextSeq system was used to carry out the sequencing. The study's own analysis went as follows. Sequence data were processed on the immunoSEQ Analyzer platform, and clonality was computed as the square root of Simpson's index of productive rearrangements. Jensen-Shannon distance served as the measure of similarity in V and J usage, while OLGA was used to compute CDR3 generation probabilities. The immuneACCESS database (August 2020) and VDJdb (December 2020) were searched for shared CDR3 sequences. Entries here come from immuneACCESS through TCRdb and include only in-frame sequences with V and J called. Some clones fail to appear in such tables; in the studies checked, an unresolved V gene covers under half of the shortfall, and the cause of the remainder is unknown. The V and J calls and clone size were taken over from that table, and D and trimming were inferred from the DNA. Present in this sample are about 36,000 clones, around 82% of which were seen just once. 1.5% to 2% of the sample is taken by the ten largest.

The twin pairs came from the European Cystic Fibrosis Twin and Sibling Study Cohort, which recruited patients from more than 150 CF clinics across 14 European countries. Zygosity and CFTR genotype were confirmed in-house, and zygosity was tested by multiplex PCR of nine short tandem repeat loci. Peripheral blood was taken from each twin, and clinical parameters were recorded on the day of blood sampling. Genomic DNA was isolated from peripheral blood cells with phenol/chloroform and kept in TE buffer at 4 degrees C. The TCR originated in a girl aged 2-10 years with cystic fibrosis. What was sequenced was blood. The V gene is TRBV5-1 and the J gene is TRBJ1-6, with no reliable assignment of the D segment. The sequence in DNA is TGCGCCAGCAGCCTGGATGCCAATTCACCCCTCCACTTT. This yields the protein CASSLDANSPLHF.